Listed below are T cell receptor beta chains from one sample, sequenced in a study of CD8+CD57+ T cells in acquired aplastic anemia. Using its own MiXCR run on the reads, TCRdb lists one record per CDR3 protein. In the table there are under 350,000 distinct CDR3 sequences, roughly 50% of which are singletons. The sequencing input was sorted CD4+, CD8+, or CD8+CD57+ T cells (not recorded which) from PBMCs. These receptors originate from a human donor with severe aplastic anemia or a healthy control (not recorded which). Each CDR3 is given with its conserved first and last residue. Fields, in order: J gene, D gene, clone size, V gene, CDR3 protein, CDR3 DNA. The D gene is left open where the match is weak. Clone sizes are given selectively: once, few, many, or a class where the clone is expanded.

TRBJ2-7	TRBD2	few	TRBV29-1	CSVEGSPSGSYEQYF	TGCAGCGTTGAAGGGTCTCCTAGCGGGAGTTACGAGCAGTACTTC
TRBJ2-3	-	-	TRBV20-1	CSARLGQSSTDTQYF	TGCAGTGCTAGACTTGGACAGTCTAGCACAGATACGCAGTATTTT
TRBJ2-7	-	-	TRBV24-1	CASHKPGSDTYEQYF	TGTGCCTCTCATAAACCCGGCTCGGACACCTACGAGCAGTACTTC
TRBJ2-3	-	-	TRBV4-3	CASSQDAGTGGLWTQYF	TGCGCCAGCAGCCAAGATGCAGGGACTGGGGGGCTGTGGACGCAGTATTTT
TRBJ1-5	-	few	TRBV28	CASRGMGQPQHF	TGTGCCAGCAGGGGCATGGGTCAGCCCCAGCATTTT
TRBJ2-1	-	-	TRBV19	CASSIGRADEQFF	TGTGCCAGTAGTATTGGCCGGGCTGATGAGCAGTTCTTC
TRBJ2-7	TRBD2	few	TRBV7-9	CASRRGLAGGHLSYEQYF	TGTGCCAGCAGAAGGGGACTAGCGGGGGGCCACCTCTCCTACGAGCAGTACTTC
TRBJ2-7	TRBD1	-	TRBV20-1	CSARDGGTGGHEQYF	TGCAGTGCTAGAGATGGGGGGACAGGGGGCCACGAGCAGTACTTC
TRBJ2-7	-	few	TRBV19	CASSKGAMRGYEQYF	TGTGCCAGTAGTAAGGGGGCGATGCGGGGATACGAGCAGTACTTC
TRBJ1-4	TRBD1	many	TRBV19	CASSITGVGEKLFF	TGTGCCAGTAGTATCACAGGGGTAGGTGAAAAACTGTTTTTT
TRBJ2-7	-	-	TRBV7-2	CASSLGHNYEQYF	TGTGCCAGCAGCTTGGGACACAACTACGAGCAGTACTTC
TRBJ2-7	-	few	TRBV19	CASSSVYEQYF	TGTGCCAGTAGTTCTGTCTACGAGCAGTACTTC
TRBJ2-3	TRBD2	-	TRBV5-8	CASSYDSSGGAADTQYF	TGTGCCAGCAGCTACGACTCCAGCGGGGGGGCCGCAGATACGCAGTATTTT
TRBJ2-5	TRBD2	-	TRBV10-3	CAISEPGLAGGRYQETQYF	TGTGCCATCAGTGAGCCGGGACTAGCGGGGGGCAGGTACCAAGAGACCCAGTACTTC
TRBJ2-7	-	many	TRBV6-5	CASSYSAGAGTAPYEQYF	TGTGCCAGCAGTTACTCGGCAGGGGCCGGGACGGCCCCCTACGAGCAGTACTTC
TRBJ2-7	TRBD2	many	TRBV7-9	CASSRTTGLAIEQYF	TGTGCCAGCAGTCGTACCACGGGACTAGCTATCGAGCAGTACTTC
TRBJ1-5	TRBD1	many	TRBV2	CASRGQNQPQHF	TGTGCCAGCAGGGGACAGAATCAGCCCCAGCATTTT
TRBJ2-7	TRBD2	many	TRBV7-2	CASSLIGTSGSYEQYF	TGTGCCAGCAGCTTAATAGGGACTAGCGGTTCCTACGAGCAGTACTTC
TRBJ1-6	-	once	TRBV2	CASSLDSRGSYNSPLHF	TGTGCCAGCAGTCTAGACAGTCGGGGCTCCTATAATTCACCCCTCCACTTT
TRBJ1-1	TRBD1	-	TRBV19	CASSEQGGTEAFF	TGTGCCAGTAGCGAGCAGGGGGGCACTGAAGCTTTCTTT
TRBJ2-3	-	many	TRBV29-1	CSVEKGVADTQYF	TGCAGCGTTGAGAAAGGGGTCGCAGATACGCAGTATTTT
TRBJ1-2	-	many	TRBV7-2	CASSLESADTRYTF	TGTGCCAGCAGCTTAGAGTCGGCGGATACGCGCTACACCTTC
TRBJ1-3	-	-	TRBV7-8	CASSLAQGSGNTIYF	TGTGCCAGCAGCTTAGCACAGGGCTCTGGAAACACCATATATTTT
TRBJ1-1	-	-	TRBV6-4	CASSPDRRTEAFF	TGTGCCAGCAGTCCGGATCGGCGCACTGAAGCTTTCTTT
TRBJ1-1	-	many	TRBV4-1	CASSQVGVGTEAFF	TGCGCCAGCAGCCAAGTGGGGGTGGGCACTGAAGCTTTCTTT
TRBJ1-2	TRBD1	many	TRBV5-1	CASSVGTGVGGYTF	TGCGCCAGCAGCGTGGGGACAGGGGTTGGAGGCTACACCTTC
TRBJ2-3	-	-	TRBV6-5	CASRSGDTQYF	TGTGCCAGCCGATCGGGAGATACGCAGTATTTT
TRBJ2-2	TRBD1	-	TRBV2	CASRQQGASTGELFF	TGTGCCAGCAGACAACAGGGGGCGAGCACCGGGGAGCTGTTTTTT
TRBJ2-7	-	-	TRBV2	CASSDDLVRYF	TGTGCCAGCAGCGATGACCTTGTGCGGTACTTC
TRBJ2-7	TRBD1	-	TRBV19	CASSSRTTGGFYEQYF	TGTGCCAGTAGTTCCCGAACGACAGGGGGGTTCTACGAGCAGTACTTC